The text below deals with one T cell receptor (beta chain). CDR3 size: 17 residues. Germline lookup yields CDR1 MNHNS and CDR2 SASEGT. J was trimmed by 0 bases and V by 4 bases; bases with no gene match: 10. TCRdb analysed the 5' RACE reads with MiXCR anew, one entry per CDR3 protein. The repertoire holds 200,000 or so distinct CDR3 sequences, with 5.5% to 8.5% as singletons. The sample is drawn from a study of T cells after yellow fever vaccination. The receptor comes from a man younger than 40 who received the YFV17D yellow fever vaccine. This chain links TRBV6-1 with TRBJ2-3; TRBD2 aligns across 7 bases. The starting material was CD4+ T cells sorted from PBMCs, obtained on the day of the yellow fever booster vaccination. Here the CDR3 DNA reads TGTGCCAGCAGTGGATTGGGTAATAGCGGGAGCACAGATACGCAGTATTTT. This gives the protein CASSGLGNSGSTDTQYF.